These T cell receptor beta chains were read from a single sample in a study of cytomegalovirus exposure and HLA in healthy donors. Only in-frame clones appear in the TCRdb table, and some are missing; sequencing was by immunoSEQ multiplex PCR. This table has tens of thousands of clones, 80% to 90% appearing once. The specimen sequenced was PBMCs. These receptors were collected from a woman in her thirties in good health and CMV-seronegative. The CDR3 runs from the conserved cysteine through the conserved F or W. D genes are given only for firm matches. Not all rows give a size; the values are once, few, many and, for expanded clones, a class.

d_gene,abundance,v_gene,j_gene,CDR3nt,CDR3aa
-,-,TRBV13,TRBJ1-1,TGTGCCAGCAGCTTTGGAGGGCGGCCTGAAGCTTTCTTT,CASSFGGRPEAFF
TRBD1,-,TRBV7-9,TRBJ1-2,TGTGCCAGCAGCTTAAGCACAGGGGCGATAAACTATGGCTACACCTTC,CASSLSTGAINYGYTF
-,-,TRBV4-2,TRBJ2-2,TGTGCCAGCCACCCGACACTTAACACCGGGGAGCTGTTTTTT,CASHPTLNTGELFF
-,-,TRBV7-8,TRBJ2-7,TGTGCCAGCAGCTTAGCTCGGGGATTCCACGAGCAGTACTTC,CASSLARGFHEQYF
TRBD2,-,TRBV7-8,TRBJ2-7,TGTGCCAGCAGCTTAATAGCGGGGGTTTCCTACGAGCAGTACTTC,CASSLIAGVSYEQYF
TRBD1,-,TRBV4-1,TRBJ2-2,TGCGCCAGCAGCCAAGAACCGGGACAGGGGTACACCGGGGAGCTGTTTTTT,CASSQEPGQGYTGELFF
TRBD1,once,TRBV28,TRBJ1-4,TGTGCCAGCAGTTCCCCGAGCAGGGGGGAAAAACTGTTTTTT,CASSSPSRGEKLFF
-,-,TRBV6-6,TRBJ2-2,TGTGCCAGCACCCTAACAGGGAGGGGATCCACCGGGGAGCTGTTTTTT,CASTLTGRGSTGELFF
TRBD1,once,TRBV6-1,TRBJ2-7,TGTGCCAGCAGTGAAAGGATGAGGACAGGCTCCTACGAGCAGTACTTC,CASSERMRTGSYEQYF
TRBD1,-,TRBV7-9,TRBJ2-7,TGTGCCAGCAGCGCTACAGGGGAAGAGCAGTACTTC,CASSATGEEQYF
TRBD2,-,TRBV11-3,TRBJ2-3,TGTGCCAGCAGCTTAGGTCCGGGACTAGCGGGGATAGATACGCAGTATTTT,CASSLGPGLAGIDTQYF
-,-,TRBV20-1,TRBJ2-1,TGCAGTGCTAGGGTTACCGGGCCGACAGTCTTC,CSARVTGPTVF
TRBD1,-,TRBV11-3,TRBJ2-3,TGTGCCAGCAGCCCAAGGACAGGGGGAACAGATACGCAGTATTTT,CASSPRTGGTDTQYF
TRBD1,once,TRBV23-1,TRBJ2-5,TGCGCCAGCAGTCATCCGGACAGGGGATGGCAAGAGACCCAGTACTTC,CASSHPDRGWQETQYF
TRBD1,-,TRBV15,TRBJ1-4,TGTGCCACCAGCAGAGCGGGACAGAATAATGAAAAACTGTTTTTT,CATSRAGQNNEKLFF
-,-,TRBV14,TRBJ1-1,TGTGCCAGCAGCCAACTTCAGGAGAACACTGAAGCTTTCTTT,CASSQLQENTEAFF
-,-,TRBV6-1,TRBJ1-1,TGTGCCAGCAGCCTCAGCGGCTATCTGAACACTGAAGCTTTCTTT,CASSLSGYLNTEAFF
TRBD1,-,TRBV5-6,TRBJ1-5,TGTGCCAGCAGCCCGGGACAGTCCCGTCAGCCCCAGCATTTT,CASSPGQSRQPQHF
TRBD2,-,TRBV16,TRBJ2-3,TGTGCCAGCAGCCTAGCGGGGGGCCCAGATACGCAGTATTTT,CASSLAGGPDTQYF
-,-,TRBV2,TRBJ1-1,TGTGCCAGCAGTGTCAGAACAGGTGAGAACTCTGAAGCTTTCTTT,CASSVRTGENSEAFF
-,-,TRBV4-3,TRBJ1-6,TGCGCCAGCAGACAAGATTGGAGCTCCTATAATTCACCCCTCCACTTT,CASRQDWSSYNSPLHF
-,-,TRBV28,TRBJ1-1,TGTGCCAGCAGGAACAGGGAGGGAGGCACTGAAGCTTTCTTT,CASRNREGGTEAFF
TRBD2,-,TRBV6-5,TRBJ2-5,TGTGCCAGCAGTTACTCGAGAGGCGGGGGAGCGACCCAGTACTTC,CASSYSRGGGATQYF
-,-,TRBV6-5,TRBJ1-1,TGTGCCAGCACTAATAGGGGCAACACTGAAGCTTTCTTT,CASTNRGNTEAFF
-,-,TRBV5-6,TRBJ1-5,TGTGCCAGCAGCTTGCGGGTGAGCGGGACCGGCAATCAGCCCCAGCATTTT,CASSLRVSGTGNQPQHF
-,-,TRBV28,TRBJ1-1,TGTGCCAGCAGTACTCGGGAGGCTGAAGCTTTCTTT,CASSTREAEAFF
TRBD2,-,TRBV13,TRBJ2-3,TGTGCCAGCAGCGGCGCGGGGGGGCCATCCCACAGAAGGACGCAGTATTTT,CASSGAGGPSHRRTQYF
TRBD2,-,TRBV5-1,TRBJ2-3,TGCGCCAGCAGCGAGCGGGGGAACACAGATACGCAGTATTTT,CASSERGNTDTQYF
-,-,TRBV23-1,TRBJ1-2,TGCGCCAGCAGTCAATCGATTTTAAAGCCCCACTATGGCTACACCTTC,CASSQSILKPHYGYTF
-,-,TRBV18,TRBJ2-7,TGTGCCAGCTCACCAGCACAGGGAAACTACGAGCAGTACTTC,CASSPAQGNYEQYF
TRBD1,-,TRBV18,TRBJ1-2,TGTGCCAGCTCACCGGGTAGGGACAGCTATGGCTACACCTTC,CASSPGRDSYGYTF
TRBD2,-,TRBV28,TRBJ2-3,TGTGCCAGCAGGAGGGCGGGGGGCACAGATACGCAGTATTTT,CASRRAGGTDTQYF
-,-,TRBV5-1,TRBJ1-2,TGCGCCAGCAGCTTGGTAATAGGCAGGGCCTATGGCTACACCTTC,CASSLVIGRAYGYTF
TRBD2,-,TRBV7-8,TRBJ2-1,TGTGCCAGCAGCTTTTCCGGGACTAGCGGGGGGAGCTCCTACAATGAGCAGTTCTTC,CASSFSGTSGGSSYNEQFF
TRBD2,-,TRBV19,TRBJ2-2,TGTGCCAGTAGTATTAGCGGGGGGGCCTTCACCGGGGAGCTGTTTTTT,CASSISGGAFTGELFF
TRBD1,few,TRBV30,TRBJ2-3,TGTGCCTGGACCGGGACAGGGGGCCCCACAGATACGCAGTATTTT,CAWTGTGGPTDTQYF
-,-,TRBV14,TRBJ1-6,TGTGCCAGCAGCCCCTACAGGGATAATTCACCCCTCCACTTT,CASSPYRDNSPLHF
-,-,TRBV18,TRBJ2-2,TGTGCCAGCTCAAAACGGACAGACGGGGAGCTGTTTTTT,CASSKRTDGELFF
TRBD2,-,TRBV5-1,TRBJ2-5,TGCGCCAGCAGCTTCGGCCTAGCGGGGGCACAAGGGGAGACCCAGTACTTC,CASSFGLAGAQGETQYF
-,-,TRBV6-5,TRBJ2-5,TGTGCCAGCAGTTACTCGAGAGTAGAGACCCAGTACTTC,CASSYSRVETQYF
TRBD1,once,TRBV28,TRBJ2-4,TGTGCCAGCAGCTGGACAGGATTAGCCAAAAACATTCAGTACTTC,CASSWTGLAKNIQYF
TRBD2,-,TRBV7-9,TRBJ2-5,TGTGCCAGCAGCTTAGGGACTAGCGGGGGGCCCCCTTACGAGACCCAGTACTTC,CASSLGTSGGPPYETQYF
-,-,TRBV9,TRBJ1-2,TGTGCCAGCAGCGTAGGAGACAAAGCATACTATGGCTACACCTTC,CASSVGDKAYYGYTF
-,-,TRBV23-1,TRBJ1-1,TGCGCCAGCAGAATTAGGGGTAAGGAAGATTTCTTT,CASRIRGKEDFF
-,few,TRBV19,TRBJ1-1,TGTGCCAGTACCGTAGGGGCGGACACTGAAGCTTTCTTT,CASTVGADTEAFF
TRBD2,few,TRBV9,TRBJ2-3,TGTGCCAGCAGCCCCACGGGCGGGGGGGCCGTAGATACGCAGTATTTT,CASSPTGGGAVDTQYF
-,-,TRBV27,TRBJ1-2,TGTGCCAGCAAGGAGGCAGGCTATGTTGGCTACACCTTC,CASKEAGYVGYTF
-,-,TRBV5-1,TRBJ1-5,TGCGCCAGCAGCTTGGAAAGAACAAGCAATCAGCCCCAGCATTTT,CASSLERTSNQPQHF
-,-,TRBV5-5,TRBJ2-3,TGTGCCAGCAGCTTGTTCGGCGGTACCTCTAGCACAGATACGCAGTATTTT,CASSLFGGTSSTDTQYF
TRBD2,-,TRBV5-8,TRBJ2-3,TGTGCCAGCAGCTTGGGGGAGCGGGGGGGCTACAACACAGATACGCAGTATTTT,CASSLGERGGYNTDTQYF
-,-,TRBV4-1,TRBJ2-5,TGCGCCAGCAGCCAAGTCGGTAGGGAGGACCAGTACTTC,CASSQVGREDQYF
-,-,TRBV29-1,TRBJ2-2,TGCAGCGTTGTCCCAGTCACCGGGGAGCTGTTTTTT,CSVVPVTGELFF
TRBD1,-,TRBV9,TRBJ1-1,TGTGCCAGCAGCGTAACAGGGGTTGACACTGAAGCTTTCTTT,CASSVTGVDTEAFF
TRBD1,-,TRBV4-3,TRBJ1-2,TGCGCCAGCAGCCAAGGAGTAGGACAGGGTAGCTATGGCTACACCTTC,CASSQGVGQGSYGYTF
TRBD1,-,TRBV5-1,TRBJ2-7,TGCGCCAGCAGCCAAGACAGGGGGCTCGGCGAGCAGTACTTC,CASSQDRGLGEQYF
-,-,TRBV19,TRBJ1-1,TGTGCCAGTAGTATAGACCCTAGACCCTTCACTGAAGCTTTCTTT,CASSIDPRPFTEAFF
-,-,TRBV14,TRBJ1-1,TGTGCCAGCAGCCCCCATCCGAGTCTAGCTTTCTTT,CASSPHPSLAFF
TRBD2,few,TRBV9,TRBJ2-5,TGTGCCAGCAGCGTAGATCCGGGACTAGAAGGGGAGACCCAGTACTTC,CASSVDPGLEGETQYF
-,-,TRBV2,TRBJ1-2,TGTGCCAGGTGGGGAGGGGCGAACTATGGCTACACCTTC,CARWGGANYGYTF